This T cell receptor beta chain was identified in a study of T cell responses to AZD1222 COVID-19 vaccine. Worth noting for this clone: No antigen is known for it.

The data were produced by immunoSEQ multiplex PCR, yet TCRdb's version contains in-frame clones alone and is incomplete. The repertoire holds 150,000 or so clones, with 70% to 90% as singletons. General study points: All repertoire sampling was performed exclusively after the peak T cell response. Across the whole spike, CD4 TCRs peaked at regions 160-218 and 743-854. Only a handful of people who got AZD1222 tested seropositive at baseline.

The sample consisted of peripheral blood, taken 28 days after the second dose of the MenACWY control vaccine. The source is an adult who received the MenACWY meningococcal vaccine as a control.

CDR3 sequence reads: CASSLGGSLDYGYTF. The CDR3 DNA follows: TGTGCCAGCAGCTTAGGGGGCTCGCTAGACTATGGCTACACCTTC. V usage is TRBV11-2 and J usage is TRBJ1-2; D may be TRBD1 (5 bases). Germline assignment: CDR1 SGHAT and CDR2 FQNNGV. The CDR3 runs to 15 residues. Trimming left V 1 base short and J 3 bases short, with 12 bases between.